This TCR beta chain was captured in a study of cytomegalovirus exposure and HLA in healthy donors. Whole-study findings and limits: Investigators reported 150 to 200 TCR beta chains as tied to cytomegalovirus. Accounts indicate the classifier identified cytomegalovirus status with strong specificity and sensitivity.

Only in-frame clones appear in the TCRdb table, and some are missing; sequencing was by immunoSEQ multiplex PCR. Of 110,000 to 150,000 clones listed, approximately 84% were seen once; the top ten hold roughly 1.4%. In the case of this clone: Its antigen is unknown.

This CDR3 region has 17 residues. The V and J ends lost 2 bases and 4 bases, in that order; junction bases with no gene match: 10. Germline V gene sequence: CDR1 MGHRA, CDR2 YSYEKL. The source is a woman aged 25 to 45 in good health and CMV-seronegative. This chain connects TRBV4-1 to TRBJ2-1; TRBD1 matches 8 bases. The sequencing sample was made of PBMCs. The CDR3 reads CASSQPGQGMRYNEQFF. The CDR3 DNA follows: TGCGCCAGCAGCCAACCCGGACAGGGTATGCGATACAATGAGCAGTTCTTC.